A single sample gave rise to the 31 T cell receptor beta chains below, sequenced in a study of blood T cell repertoires in COVID-19 (dated by TCRdb to 2020 to 2021). Library preparation employed the immunoSEQ multiplex PCR assay. Not all clones reach the TCRdb copy of this immuneACCESS table, which keeps in-frame sequences only. Checked studies attribute under half of the gap to unresolved V genes and leave the rest unexplained. The sample table lists approximately 210,000 clones, 75% to 90% of them with a count of one. The ten largest clones take up approximately 2.6% of the sample. Sequenced sample: peripheral blood. The receptor source for this set is a woman between 70 and 85 years old with active or convalescent COVID-19.

The J gene is TRBJ2-3, the V gene TRBV5-1; maybe TRBD1 (6 bases). CDR3 length: 14 residues. From germline, CDR1 is SGHRS and CDR2 YFSETQ. The V gene lost 4 bases and the J gene lost 6 bases, with 15 bases spanning the gap. The CDR3 sequence is CASSLGQRGDTQYF. In nucleotides, the CDR3 is TGCGCCAGCAGCCTCGGACAGAGGGGGGATACGCAGTATTTT.

The chain links TRBV20-1 to TRBJ2-5, with unresolved D. The CDR3 is made up of 12 amino acids. The germline V gene encodes CDR1 DFQATT and CDR2 SNEGSKA (reference sequence). V was shortened by 3 bases and J by 1 base, with 6 bases between the two germline ends. The chain's CDR3 is CSASYGQETQYF. CDR3 coding DNA: TGCAGTGCTAGTTACGGCCAAGAGACCCAGTACTTC.

This clone was observed once. V gene TRBV5-6 combines with J gene TRBJ2-3; D unresolved. Germline V gene lookup returns CDR1 SGHDT and CDR2 YYEEEE. The CDR3 totals 14 residues. V was trimmed by 3 bases and J by 2 bases, leaving 10 bases between them. This chain's CDR3 is CASSSRFHTDTQYF. As DNA, the CDR3 is TGTGCCAGCAGCTCCAGGTTCCACACAGATACGCAGTATTTT.

The chain combines TRBV7-6 with TRBJ2-2; 8 nucleotides match TRBD2. The germline V gene encodes CDR1 SGHVS and CDR2 FNYEAQ. V trimming: 3 bases; J trimming: 3 bases; junction bases outside the gene matches: 6. The CDR3 spans 16 residues. Written as DNA, the CDR3 is TGTGCCAGCAGCTTGGCGGGAGGCGCTGACACCGGGGAGCTGTTTTTT. Translating it yields CASSLAGGADTGELFF.

A word on this clone: A single base separates this from a much larger clone, so it may be a read error. J is TRBJ2-7 and V is TRBV6-5; 7 nucleotides line up with TRBD1. V was clipped by 6 bases and J by 2 bases; unmatched bases: 4. Germline-derived CDR1 and CDR2 are MNHEY and SVGAGI. The CDR3 covers 13 residues. CDR3 sequence: CASSRDRPYEQYF. Written as DNA, the CDR3 is TGTGCCAGCAGCCGGGACAGACCCTACGAGCAGTACTTC.

Comment on this clone: Other DNA sequences from this sample encode an identical CDR3 as well. The V gene is TRBV19, the J gene TRBJ2-3; D is perhaps TRBD1 (6 bases). Germline CDR1 reads LNHDA; CDR2 reads SQIVND (reference sequence). There are 13 residues in the CDR3. The V and J ends lost 6 bases and 0 bases respectively, with 7 bases between them. This chain's CDR3 is CASSDRSTDTQYF. The CDR3 DNA reads TGTGCCAGTAGCGACAGGAGCACAGATACGCAGTATTTT.

J is TRBJ2-3 and V is TRBV29-1; TRBD2 agrees at 12 bases. The CDR3 spans 12 residues. Unmatched junction bases numbered 1, after V lost 6 bases and J lost 6 bases. CDR1 and CDR2 from the germline V gene are SQVTM and ANQGSEA. CDR3 amino acids: CSVGTSGDTQYF. The CDR3 nucleotides read TGCAGCGTCGGGACTAGCGGGGATACGCAGTATTTT.

This chain joins TRBV9 and TRBJ1-2; TRBD1 matches 11 bases. The germline gives CDR1 SGDLS, CDR2 YYNGEE. CDR3 length: 17 amino acids. Trimming took 3 bases from V and 4 from J; bases not matched to a gene: 11. The CDR3 reads CASSEGDRGIFPYGYTF. Written as DNA, the CDR3 is TGTGCCAGCAGCGAGGGGGACAGGGGGATATTTCCCTATGGCTACACCTTC. Combining the CDR3 with reference TRBV9 and TRBJ1-2 gives the whole variable domain DSGVTQTPKHLITATGQRVTLRCSPRSGDLSVYWYQQSLDQGLQFLIQYYNGEERAKGNILERFSAQQFPDLHSELNLSSLELGDSALYFCASSEGDRGIFPYGYTFGSGTRLTVV.

V usage is TRBV5-1 and J usage is TRBJ1-2, with TRBD1 identical over 7 bases. Germline trimming cut 4 bases from V and 6 bases from J; bases unmatched to any gene: 6. The CDR3 runs 13 residues. Germline-derived CDR1 and CDR2 are SGHRS and YFSETQ. For the CDR3, the DNA is TGCGCCAGCAGCCAAGGGGGCTTCGATGGCTACACCTTC. This translates into CASSQGGFDGYTF.

The V call is TRBV18, the J call TRBJ1-1, with unresolved D. Germline V gives CDR1 KGHSH, CDR2 LQKENI. Trimming stripped 3 bases from V and 0 bases from J, with 11 bases between. CDR3 length: 15 amino acids. The CDR3, as DNA: TGTGCCAGCTCACCGTCCGTGGAGATGAACACTGAAGCTTTCTTT. The encoded protein is CASSPSVEMNTEAFF.

J is TRBJ2-1 and V is TRBV9; 7 bases agree with TRBD2. The CDR3 is 13 residues long. J lost 10 bases, V lost 3 bases, and 7 bases had no gene match. The germline V gene encodes CDR1 SGDLS and CDR2 YYNGEE. CDR3 in DNA: TGTGCCAGCAGCGCCCGGGGGGAGCGGGAGCAGTTCTTC. Protein sequence: CASSARGEREQFF.

This clone turned up a few times. The CDR3 loop is CASSYSMGRLNTEAFF. In DNA, the CDR3 is TGTGCCAGCAGTTACTCGATGGGGAGACTGAACACTGAAGCTTTCTTT. This rearrangement joins TRBV6-5 to TRBJ1-1; no clear D. V was shortened by 0 bases and J by 0 bases, with 11 bases between the two germline ends. The CDR3 contains 16 residues. Germline V gene sequence: CDR1 MNHEY, CDR2 SVGAGI.

This chain links TRBV6-5 with TRBJ1-6, with D hard to call. The CDR3 sequence is 13 residues long. Trimming took off 9 bases at V and 9 bases at J, with 15 bases between the two ends. The germline V gene has CDR1 MNHEY and CDR2 SVGAGI. The CDR3 spells CASREQDASPLHF. The CDR3 region has the DNA TGTGCCAGTCGGGAGCAGGATGCTTCACCCCTCCACTTT.

A single count supports this clone. The chain joins TRBV4-3 to TRBJ1-6; D is possibly TRBD1 (5 bases). CDR1 is LGHNA, CDR2 YSLEER, per germline. Trimming removed 0 bases from V and 5 bases from J, with 11 bases in between. This CDR3 comprises 16 residues. CDR3 coding DNA: TGCGCCAGCAGCCAAGATCACCCAGGGAATAATTCACCCCTCCACTTT. Its protein product is CASSQDHPGNNSPLHF.

The chain couples TRBV5-8 to TRBJ2-5, with 8 bases identical to TRBD1. Per germline, CDR1 SGHTS and CDR2 YDEGEE. This CDR3 is 13 amino acids long. The J segment lost 5 bases and the V segment lost 4 bases, leaving 4 bases of the junction unmatched. DNA of the CDR3: TGTGCCAGCAGCAAAGACAGGGGTGAGACCCAGTACTTC. Protein sequence: CASSKDRGETQYF.

V and J are TRBV24-1 and TRBJ2-1; TRBD2 aligns across 8 bases. Trimming at V came to 2 bases and at J to 5 bases, leaving 4 bases not matched to a gene. The CDR3 spans 15 residues. The germline V gene has CDR1 KGHDR and CDR2 SFDVKD. The CDR3 is CATSDSASGHNEQFF. CDR3 in DNA: TGTGCCACCAGTGATTCGGCTAGCGGGCACAATGAGCAGTTCTTC.

V usage is TRBV7-8 and J usage is TRBJ1-1; possible D gene TRBD1, 5 bases. CDR1 and CDR2 from the germline V gene are SGHVS and FQNEAQ. The ends were cut back, 4 bases at V and 0 bases at J, with 18 bases in the middle. The CDR3 totals 17 residues. Here the CDR3 reads CASSYSGTASMNTEAFF. CDR3 DNA: TGTGCCAGCAGCTACTCCGGGACTGCAAGCATGAACACTGAAGCTTTCTTT.

The rearrangement links TRBV7-8 to TRBJ2-2; D might be TRBD1 (7 bases). The CDR3 has 17 amino acids. Germline V gene sequence: CDR1 SGHVS, CDR2 FQNEAQ. V gave up 5 bases and J gave up 2 bases, with 18 bases separating them. Here the CDR3 reads CASSVRGRGGNTGELFF. CDR3 nucleotides: TGTGCCAGCAGCGTTCGGGGGAGAGGGGGCAACACCGGGGAGCTGTTTTTT. The entire variable domain, with the rest obtained from reference TRBV7-8 and TRBJ2-2, is as follows: GAGVSQSPRYKVAKRGQDVALRCDPISGHVSLFWYQQALGQGPEFLTYFQNEAQLDKSGLPSDRFFAERPEGSVSTLKIQRTQQEDSAVYLCASSVRGRGGNTGELFFGEGSRLTVL.

The rearrangement uses TRBV18 and TRBJ2-2; TRBD2 agrees at 9 bases. Germline CDR1 reads KGHSH; CDR2 reads LQKENI. V lost 3 bases, J lost 4 bases, and 9 bases stayed unmatched. The CDR3 contains 17 residues. CDR3 amino acids: CASSPMGLAGGTGELFF. The DNA for the CDR3 is TGTGCCAGCTCACCGATGGGACTAGCTGGTGGCACCGGGGAGCTGTTTTTT.

The rearrangement links TRBV27 to TRBJ1-5, with 8 bases that match TRBD1. Trimming took 5 bases from V and 2 from J; bases not matched to a gene: 5. The germline V gene encodes CDR1 MNHEY and CDR2 SMNVEV (reference sequence). The CDR3 consists of 15 residues. The DNA of the CDR3 is TGTGCCAGCAGTCATGACAGGGGAGGCAATCAGCCCCAGCATTTT. Translated, it gives CASSHDRGGNQPQHF.

V is TRBV28 and J is TRBJ1-6; 7 bases fit TRBD1. J was trimmed by 9 bases and V by 3 bases; bases with no gene match: 17. CDR3 length: 18 amino acids. Germline loops: CDR1 MDHEN, CDR2 SYDVKM. The CDR3 nucleotides read TGTGCCAGCAGTTTTGTCTTAAGGCGTGACAGGGCACCTTCACCCCTCCACTTT. This encodes CASSFVLRRDRAPSPLHF. The whole variable domain, filled in from reference TRBV28 and TRBJ1-6, reads DVKVTQSSRYLVKRTGEKVFLECVQDMDHENMFWYRQDPGLGLRLIYFSYDVKMKEKGDIPEGYSVSREKKERFSLILESASTNQTSMYLCASSFVLRRDRAPSPLHFGNGTRLTVT.

The CDR3 coding sequence is TGTGCCAGCAGTGAGGTTCTGACAGGAGACACTGAAGCTTTCTTT. It encodes CASSEVLTGDTEAFF. The chain uses TRBV25-1 and TRBJ1-1; possibly TRBD1 for D (6 bases). The CDR3 contains 15 residues. With 3 bases removed from V and 3 bases from J, the gap between germline ends came to 14 bases. Germline CDR1 reads MGHDK; CDR2 reads SYGVNS.

The chain joins TRBV19 to TRBJ2-6; 8 bases align to TRBD1. Germline CDR1 reads LNHDA; CDR2 reads SQIVND (reference sequence). The trim removed 11 bases at V and 2 bases at J, leaving 5 bases unmatched. This CDR3 is built from 14 residues. CDR3 sequence reads: CASTQGAGANVLTF. The CDR3 bases are TGTGCCTCAACACAGGGGGCTGGGGCCAACGTCCTGACTTTC.

The CDR3 loop is CSVASAGGGELFF. CDR3 in DNA: TGCAGCGTCGCATCAGCGGGAGGAGGGGAGCTGTTTTTT. J is TRBJ2-2 and V is TRBV29-1; 9 nucleotides match TRBD2. The CDR3 is 13 amino acids. The trim removed 6 bases at V and 8 bases at J, leaving 7 bases unmatched. Germline V lookup: CDR1 SQVTM, CDR2 ANQGSEA.

The chain has TRBV6-2 or TRBV6-3 and TRBJ2-3; 9 nucleotides match TRBD1. The CDR3 is 16 amino acids. The germline V gene encodes CDR1 MNHEY and CDR2 SVGEGT. V shed 2 bases, J shed 2 bases, and the junction held 5 bases outside the gene matches. The CDR3 coding sequence is TGTGCCAGCAGTTACAATGACAGGGGGGCCACAGATACGCAGTATTTT. Translated: CASSYNDRGATDTQYF.

The chain is built from TRBV6-5 and TRBJ1-2, with a weak D call TRBD1 (5 bases). CDR1 is MNHEY, CDR2 SVGAGI, per germline. With 2 bases removed from V and 1 base from J, the gap between germline ends came to 5 bases. This CDR3 spans 13 amino acids. CDR3 protein: CASSYQGNYGYTF. The CDR3 region has the DNA TGTGCCAGCAGTTACCAGGGTAACTATGGCTACACCTTC.

V and J are TRBV5-1 and TRBJ1-1; D remains ambiguous. V lost 2 bases, J lost 4 bases, and 9 bases lay in between. CDR1 and CDR2 (germline): SGHRS, YFSETQ. This CDR3 has 13 amino acids. The CDR3 sequence: CASSFKEVTEAFF. In nucleotides, the CDR3 is TGCGCCAGCAGCTTTAAAGAGGTCACTGAAGCTTTCTTT.

This clone showed up just once. The gene calls are TRBV5-4 and TRBJ1-5, with 8 bases fitting TRBD1. The germline CDR1 and CDR2 sequences are SGHNT and YYREEE (reference sequence). The CDR3 is 15 amino acids. J was trimmed by 6 bases and V by 2 bases; bases with no gene match: 7. CDR3 region: CASSLDRGIGQPQHF. The CDR3 DNA follows: TGTGCCAGCAGCTTAGACAGGGGAATAGGTCAGCCCCAGCATTTT.

The rearrangement joins TRBV5-1 to TRBJ2-1; 11 positions agree with TRBD1. CDR3 length: 14 amino acids. V lost 6 bases, J lost 6 bases, and 5 bases stayed unmatched. CDR1 and CDR2 from the germline V gene are SGHRS and YFSETQ. The CDR3 DNA sequence: TGCGCCAGCAACCGGGACAGGGGGAGCAATGAGCAGTTCTTC. This codes for CASNRDRGSNEQFF.

This clone was detected a few times. The chain couples TRBV9 to TRBJ1-6, with no clear D. This CDR3 spans 16 amino acids. Germline V gene data show CDR1 as SGDLS and CDR2 as YYNGEE. The V end lost 0 bases, the J end lost 0 bases, and 7 bases lay between the germline ends. CDR3 loop: CASSVDASSYNSPLHF. CDR3 nucleotide sequence: TGTGCCAGCAGCGTAGATGCGAGCTCCTATAATTCACCCCTCCACTTT.

The chain recombines TRBV30 with TRBJ1-5, with TRBD1 identical over 7 bases. V gave up 5 bases and J gave up 0 bases; unmatched junction bases: 4. Germline V CDR1 and CDR2: GTSNPN, SVGIG (reference sequence). CDR3 length: 14 amino acids. The CDR3 nucleotides read TGTGCCTGGGGGACAGAGAATAGCAATCAGCCCCAGCATTTT. It specifies CAWGTENSNQPQHF.